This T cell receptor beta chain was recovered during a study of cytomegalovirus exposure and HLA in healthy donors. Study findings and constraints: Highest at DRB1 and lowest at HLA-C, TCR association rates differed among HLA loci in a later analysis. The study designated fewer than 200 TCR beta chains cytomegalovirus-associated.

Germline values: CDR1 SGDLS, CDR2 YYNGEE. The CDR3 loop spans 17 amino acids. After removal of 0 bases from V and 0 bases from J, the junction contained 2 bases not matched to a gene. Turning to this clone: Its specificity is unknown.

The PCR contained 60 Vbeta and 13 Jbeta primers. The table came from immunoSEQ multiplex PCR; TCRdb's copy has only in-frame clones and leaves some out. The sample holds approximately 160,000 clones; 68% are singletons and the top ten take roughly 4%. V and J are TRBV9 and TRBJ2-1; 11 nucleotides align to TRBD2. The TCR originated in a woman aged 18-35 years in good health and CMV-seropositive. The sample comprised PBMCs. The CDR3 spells CASSVEGLAGSYNEQFF. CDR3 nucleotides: TGTGCCAGCAGCGTAGAAGGACTAGCGGGCTCCTACAATGAGCAGTTCTTC.